These T cell receptor beta chains were read from a single sample in a study of T cells after yellow fever vaccination. TCRdb reprocessed the 5' RACE reads via MiXCR and lists one record per CDR3 protein. Among hundreds of thousands of distinct CDR3 sequences listed, approximately 13% were seen once. Sequenced here: PBMCs, sampled on the day of the yellow fever booster vaccination. The receptor source for this set is a man between 25 and 39 years old who received the YFV17D yellow fever vaccine. Each CDR3 is given with its conserved first and last residue. The D gene is left open where the match is weak. Rows may omit the clone size; those that give it use once, few, many or a size class.

clone_size,j_call,v_call,d_call,cdr3_aa,cdr3_nt
NA,TRBJ1-1,TRBV12-3/TRBV12-4,NA,CASSPERTFNTEAFF,TGTGCCAGCAGCCCTGAGAGGACCTTCAACACTGAAGCTTTCTTT
NA,TRBJ2-3,TRBV20-1,TRBD2,CSARDRGTSGGATQYF,TGCAGTGCTAGAGATCGCGGGACTAGCGGTGGGGCTACGCAGTATTTT
few,TRBJ1-2,TRBV20-1,NA,CSAPNGYTF,TGCAGTGCCCCGAATGGCTACACCTTC
few,TRBJ1-5,TRBV6-2/TRBV6-3,NA,CASKHSHQPQHF,TGTGCCAGCAAACACAGCCATCAGCCCCAGCATTTT
NA,TRBJ2-1,TRBV6-5,NA,CASSYQEATYNEQFF,TGTGCCAGCAGTTACCAGGAGGCTACCTACAATGAGCAGTTCTTC
NA,TRBJ2-3,TRBV11-2,NA,CASSLARPTDTQYF,TGTGCCAGCAGCTTAGCCAGGCCCACAGATACGCAGTATTTT
few,TRBJ2-1,TRBV5-5,TRBD1,CASSTRDRADNEQFF,TGTGCCAGCAGCACCCGGGACAGGGCCGACAATGAGCAGTTCTTC
NA,TRBJ2-1,TRBV20-1,NA,CSAPDFNEQFF,TGCAGTGCGCCGGACTTCAATGAGCAGTTCTTC
few,TRBJ2-5,TRBV5-1,TRBD1,CASSFLQGLPRETQYF,TGCGCCAGCAGCTTTTTACAGGGGCTCCCGAGAGAGACCCAGTACTTC
few,TRBJ2-5,TRBV5-1,NA,CASSLGEGKETQYF,TGCGCCAGCAGCCTGGGGGAAGGGAAAGAGACCCAGTACTTC
NA,TRBJ2-7,TRBV4-3,TRBD2,CASSLKLAVSYEQYF,TGCGCCAGCAGCCTGAAACTAGCGGTCTCCTACGAGCAGTACTTC
NA,TRBJ2-7,TRBV27,TRBD1,CASSLGYRGPYTYEQYF,TGTGCCAGCAGTTTAGGGTACAGGGGGCCTTATACCTACGAGCAGTACTTC
few,TRBJ2-4,TRBV19,TRBD2,CASSKGLAGGGAVNIQYF,TGTGCCAGTAGTAAAGGACTAGCGGGAGGGGGGGCCGTAAACATTCAGTACTTC
NA,TRBJ2-5,TRBV29-1,TRBD1,CSVLEGAGGWETQYF,TGCAGCGTCCTCGAGGGGGCAGGGGGCTGGGAGACCCAGTACTTC
NA,TRBJ2-7,TRBV28,NA,CASREQGSSSYEQYF,TGTGCCAGCAGGGAACAGGGCTCAAGCTCCTACGAGCAGTACTTC
NA,TRBJ2-2,TRBV5-6,NA,CASSLVSGINTGELFF,TGTGCCAGCAGCTTGGTTAGCGGTATTAACACCGGGGAGCTGTTTTTT
many,TRBJ2-3,TRBV15,TRBD1,CATSRGQGILADTQYF,TGTGCCACCAGCAGGGGACAGGGCATATTGGCAGATACGCAGTATTTT